The 20 T cell receptor beta chains in this list originate from one sample, sequenced in a study of cytomegalovirus exposure and HLA in healthy donors. PCR involved 60 Vbeta and 13 Jbeta primers. The assay was immunoSEQ multiplex PCR, and TCRdb's table has in-frame clones only and misses some. Found here are about 190,000 clones, roughly three quarters of them singletons; the top ten hold 1.6%. The sample was PBMCs. The receptor set was obtained from a woman aged 18-29 years in good health and CMV-seronegative.

A few counts support this clone. The CDR3 reads CASSGGDSYNEQFF. The CDR3 DNA follows: TGCGCCAGCAGCGGGGGGGACTCCTACAATGAGCAGTTCTTC. This chain uses TRBV4-3 with TRBJ2-1, with 7 positions matching TRBD2. CDR3 length equals 14 residues. Germline CDR1 LGHNA, CDR2 YSLEER. The V gene end was trimmed by 5 bases and the J gene end by 0 bases; junction bases not matched to a gene: 1.

The genes are TRBV27 and TRBJ2-1; no clear D. This CDR3 has 11 amino acids. Trimming pared 5 bases from V and 4 bases from J, leaving 3 bases between. In germline, CDR1 is MNHEY, CDR2 SMNVEV (reference sequence). The CDR3 sequence is CASSPYNEQFF. The CDR3 DNA sequence: TGTGCCAGCAGTCCTTACAATGAGCAGTTCTTC.

CDR3 bases: TGTGCCAGCAGCTGGGACAGGGCGAACACTGAAGCTTTCTTT. Protein product: CASSWDRANTEAFF. The rearrangement links TRBV7-2 to TRBJ1-1, with 9 bases matching TRBD1. V lost 4 bases to trimming and J lost 1 base; unmatched junction nucleotides: 1. The CDR3 contains 14 residues. Looked up from germline, CDR1 is SGHTA and CDR2 is FQGNSA.

The chain carries TRBV10-3 and TRBJ1-5, with D unclear. With 4 bases removed from V and 7 bases from J, the gap between germline ends came to 8 bases. The CDR3 runs to 12 residues. CDR1 and CDR2 (germline): ENHRY, SYGVKD. The CDR3 reads CAISGSEQPQHF. DNA for the CDR3: TGTGCCATCAGTGGGTCCGAGCAGCCCCAGCATTTT.

V usage is TRBV4-1 and J usage is TRBJ1-4; D perhaps matches TRBD1 (6 bases). CDR1 and CDR2 from the germline V gene are MGHRA and YSYEKL. V was cut by 2 bases and J by 4 bases, with 14 bases left in between. The CDR3 extends over 16 amino acids. The CDR3 bases are TGCGCCAGCAGCCAAAATGCAGGGGCAGGTAATGAAAAACTGTTTTTT. Amino acid sequence: CASSQNAGAGNEKLFF.

The chain employs TRBV6-7 and TRBJ2-1, with 8 bases lining up with TRBD1. TRBV6-7 is identified as an open reading frame with a role that is uncertain. There are 14 residues in the CDR3. V was clipped by 2 bases and J by 7 bases; unmatched bases: 4. The CDR3 is CASSYIRGRNEQFF. The CDR3 DNA reads TGTGCCAGCAGTTACATCAGGGGGCGTAATGAGCAGTTCTTC.

The V gene is TRBV5-1, the J gene TRBJ2-5; TRBD2 agrees at 13 bases. Germline CDR1 SGHRS, CDR2 YFSETQ. The CDR3 is made up of 15 amino acids. V lost 3 bases to trimming and J lost 3 bases; unmatched junction nucleotides: 2. DNA for the CDR3: TGCGCCAGCAGCTCTGGGACTAGCGGGGAAGAGACCCAGTACTTC. Protein product: CASSSGTSGEETQYF.

The count of this clone is one. Other DNA sequences in the same sample also yield this CDR3. J is TRBJ2-5 and V is TRBV9; D perhaps matches TRBD2 (5 bases). The germline V gene has CDR1 SGDLS and CDR2 YYNGEE. CDR3 length equals 13 residues. V lost 0 bases, J lost 2 bases, and 5 bases lay in between. The CDR3 loop is CASSVAGQETQYF. The CDR3 region has the DNA TGTGCCAGCAGCGTAGCGGGGCAAGAGACCCAGTACTTC.

V and J are TRBV7-3 and TRBJ1-5, with D hard to call. The V and J ends lost 1 base and 5 bases respectively, with 6 bases between them. The CDR3 has 13 residues. Germline V gives CDR1 SGHTA, CDR2 FQGTGA. In DNA, the CDR3 is TGTGCCAGCAGCTTAAACGGGGATCAGCCCCAGCATTTT. It yields the protein CASSLNGDQPQHF. The full variable domain, rest sourced from reference TRBV7-3 and TRBJ1-5, is GAGVSQTPSNKVTEKGKYVELRCDPISGHTALYWYRQSLGQGPEFLIYFQGTGAADDSGLPNDRFFAVRPEGSVSTLKIQRTERGDSAVYLCASSLNGDQPQHFGDGTRLSIL.

The CDR3, as DNA: TGTGCCAGCAGCTTAGGAGCGGGAGTAAGTCGATACGAGCAGTACTTC. Its translation: CASSLGAGVSRYEQYF. The V gene is TRBV7-2, the J gene TRBJ2-7, with 8 positions matching TRBD2. V shed 1 base and J 4 bases; nucleotides not matched to a gene: 9. CDR1 is SGHTA, CDR2 FQGNSA, per germline. The CDR3 runs 16 residues.

The genes are TRBV4-1 and TRBJ2-7, with TRBD1 identical over 9 bases. The V segment lost 5 bases and the J segment 3 bases; nucleotides outside the gene matches: 8. Germline assignment: CDR1 MGHRA and CDR2 YSYEKL. The CDR3 runs 15 residues. CDR3 residues: CASSFRTGAIYEQYF. CDR3 nucleotides: TGCGCCAGCAGCTTCAGGACAGGGGCGATCTACGAGCAGTACTTC.

This clone occurred once. The chain couples TRBV14 to TRBJ1-2; TRBD1 matches 7 bases. This CDR3 region has 13 residues. Germline loops: CDR1 SGHDN, CDR2 FVKESK. V lost 4 bases to trimming and J lost 8 bases; unmatched junction nucleotides: 7. In DNA form, the CDR3 reads TGTGCCAGCAGCCTCGACAGGGTAGGAGGCTACACCTTC. Translating gives CASSLDRVGGYTF.

The rearrangement uses TRBV29-1 and TRBJ2-6, with D perhaps TRBD1 (5 bases). Germline CDR1 reads SQVTM; CDR2 reads ANQGSEA. The CDR3 contains 16 residues. V lost 5 bases, J lost 4 bases, and 18 bases lay in between. The CDR3 region is CSVSWSQVAGANVLTF. The CDR3 nucleotides read TGCAGCGTTTCCTGGTCACAGGTTGCCGGGGCCAACGTCCTGACTTTC.

This chain connects TRBV4-1 to TRBJ1-1; a possible D gene is TRBD1 (5 bases). The V end was cut by 0 bases, the J end by 4 bases, with 9 bases between. This CDR3 spans 14 amino acids. CDR1 MGHRA and CDR2 YSYEKL come from the germline V gene. CDR3 region: CASSQEEGSTEAFF. CDR3 nucleotides: TGCGCCAGCAGCCAAGAGGAGGGGTCCACTGAAGCTTTCTTT.

This clone turned up a few times. This rearrangement joins TRBV6-5 to TRBJ1-1; 7 nucleotides align to TRBD1. CDR1 is MNHEY and CDR2 is SVGAGI in the germline V gene. With V trimmed by 6 bases and J by 6 bases, 7 bases remained unmatched. The CDR3 length is 13 residues. The DNA for the CDR3 is TGTGCCAGCAGACCGGGACAGATCTCTGAAGCTTTCTTT. Its protein product is CASRPGQISEAFF.

This clone was seen just once. V is TRBV9 and J is TRBJ1-1; no clear D. Germline V CDR1 and CDR2: SGDLS, YYNGEE. Trimming removed 7 bases from V and 1 base from J, with 8 bases in between. CDR3 length: 12 amino acids. As DNA, the CDR3 is TGTGCCAGCGGAGGAAGGAACACTGAAGCTTTCTTT. As protein: CASGGRNTEAFF.

The J gene is TRBJ2-2, the V gene TRBV2, with TRBD2 identical over 15 bases. Germline V gene sequence: CDR1 SNHLY, CDR2 FYNNEI. The CDR3 length is 19 residues. Losses at the gene ends were 7 bases for V and 4 bases for J; bases not matched to a gene: 13. DNA for the CDR3: TGTGCCAGCACTACCGGACTAGCGGGGGGGGCCCGGAGCACCGGGGAGCTGTTTTTT. This codes for CASTTGLAGGARSTGELFF.

The J gene is TRBJ2-1, the V gene TRBV5-6; the match to TRBD1 covers 10 bases. CDR1 is SGHDT and CDR2 is YYEEEE in the germline V gene. The J segment lost 9 bases and the V segment lost 8 bases, leaving 14 bases of the junction unmatched. The CDR3 sequence is 15 residues long. CDR3 in DNA: TGTGCCAGTAAAACCGGACAGGGGGTAGGGAGTGAGCAGTTCTTC. This gives the protein CASKTGQGVGSEQFF.

This rearrangement joins TRBV7-8 to TRBJ1-1, with D hard to call. CDR3 length: 15 residues. Trimming shortened V by 5 bases and J by 1 base, and 14 bases separated the two germline ends. Germline V lookup: CDR1 SGHVS, CDR2 FQNEAQ. CDR3: CASSPREGPNTEAFF. The CDR3 DNA is TGTGCCAGCAGCCCAAGGGAGGGCCCGAACACTGAAGCTTTCTTT.

This clone was recorded a few times. The V gene is TRBV6-6, the J gene TRBJ1-4, with D unresolved. Germline CDR1 is MNHNY and CDR2 is SVGAGI (reference sequence). The V gene lost 4 bases and the J gene lost 4 bases, with 7 bases spanning the gap. The CDR3 runs 13 residues. The CDR3 sequence is CASSFKINEKLFF. Here the CDR3 DNA reads TGTGCCAGCAGTTTCAAAATTAATGAAAAACTGTTTTTT.